The present T cell receptor beta chain was sequenced within a study of control samples from healthy donors and cancer patients. This CDR3 comprises 14 residues. CDR1 and CDR2 (germline): SQVTM, ANQGSEA. The V gene lost 3 bases and the J gene lost 4 bases, with 15 bases spanning the gap. Sequenced by immunoSEQ multiplex PCR; TCRdb stores in-frame clones only, minus some. This sample has nearly 40,000 clones, with around 90% found just once. The sample was blood. The J gene is TRBJ1-2, the V gene TRBV29-1; the D gene is possibly TRBD1 (5 bases). This clonotype was obtained from a woman aged 45-60 years in good health. The CDR3 reads CSVDLRGSLYGYTF. The CDR3, as DNA: TGCAGCGTTGATTTGAGGGGCTCCCTCTATGGCTACACCTTC.